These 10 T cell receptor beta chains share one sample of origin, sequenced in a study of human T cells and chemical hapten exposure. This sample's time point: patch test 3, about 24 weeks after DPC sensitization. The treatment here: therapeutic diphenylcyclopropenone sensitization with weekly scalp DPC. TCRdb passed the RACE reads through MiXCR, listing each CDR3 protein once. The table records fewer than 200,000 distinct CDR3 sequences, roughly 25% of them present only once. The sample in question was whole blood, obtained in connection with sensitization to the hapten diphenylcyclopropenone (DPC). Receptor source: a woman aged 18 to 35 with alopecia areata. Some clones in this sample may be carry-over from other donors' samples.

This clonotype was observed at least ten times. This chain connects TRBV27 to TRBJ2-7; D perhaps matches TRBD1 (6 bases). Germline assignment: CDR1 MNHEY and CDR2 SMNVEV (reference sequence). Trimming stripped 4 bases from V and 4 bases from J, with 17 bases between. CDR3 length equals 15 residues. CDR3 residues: CASSSDSGGRYEQYF. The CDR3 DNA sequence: TGTGCCAGCAGTTCAGACAGTGGGGGCCGGTACGAGCAGTACTTC.

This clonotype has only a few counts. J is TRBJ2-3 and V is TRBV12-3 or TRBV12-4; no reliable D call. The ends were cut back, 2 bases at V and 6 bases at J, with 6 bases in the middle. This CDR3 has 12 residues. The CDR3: CASSLSRDTQYF. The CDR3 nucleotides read TGTGCCAGCAGTTTAAGCCGGGATACGCAGTATTTT.

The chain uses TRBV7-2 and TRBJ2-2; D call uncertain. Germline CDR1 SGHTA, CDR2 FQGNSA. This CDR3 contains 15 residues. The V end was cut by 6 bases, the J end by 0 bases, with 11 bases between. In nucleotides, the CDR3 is TGTGCCAGCAGTCACAAACGCGCGAACACCGGGGAGCTGTTTTTT. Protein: CASSHKRANTGELFF.

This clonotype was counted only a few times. This CDR3 is CASSPRRGGDTDTQYF. The CDR3 nucleotides are TGTGCCAGCAGCCCCCGGCGTGGGGGGGACACAGATACGCAGTATTTT. This sequence joins TRBV9 and TRBJ2-3, with 7 bases matching TRBD2. This CDR3 is built from 16 residues. Germline-derived CDR1 and CDR2 are SGDLS and YYNGEE. The V gene end was trimmed by 4 bases and the J gene end by 2 bases; junction bases not matched to a gene: 10.

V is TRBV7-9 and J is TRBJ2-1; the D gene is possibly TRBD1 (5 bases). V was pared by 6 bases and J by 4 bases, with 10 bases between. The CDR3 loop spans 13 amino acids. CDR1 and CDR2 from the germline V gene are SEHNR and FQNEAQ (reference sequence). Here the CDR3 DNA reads TGTGCCAGCAGTTCAGGGTTTTACAATGAGCAGTTCTTC. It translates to CASSSGFYNEQFF.

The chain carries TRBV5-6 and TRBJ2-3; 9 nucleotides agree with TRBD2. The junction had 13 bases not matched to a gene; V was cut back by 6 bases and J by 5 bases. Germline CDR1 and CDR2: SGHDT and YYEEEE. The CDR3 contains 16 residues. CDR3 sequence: CASIREGSGSEDTQYF. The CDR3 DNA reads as TGTGCCAGCATCCGGGAGGGTAGCGGGAGCGAAGATACGCAGTATTTT.

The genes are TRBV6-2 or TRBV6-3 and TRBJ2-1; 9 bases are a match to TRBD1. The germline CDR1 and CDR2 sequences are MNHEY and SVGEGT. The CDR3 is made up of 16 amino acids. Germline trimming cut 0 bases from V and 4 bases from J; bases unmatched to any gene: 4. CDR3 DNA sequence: TGTGCCAGCAGTTACTCGGCCGGGACAGGGTACAATGAGCAGTTCTTC. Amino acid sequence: CASSYSAGTGYNEQFF.

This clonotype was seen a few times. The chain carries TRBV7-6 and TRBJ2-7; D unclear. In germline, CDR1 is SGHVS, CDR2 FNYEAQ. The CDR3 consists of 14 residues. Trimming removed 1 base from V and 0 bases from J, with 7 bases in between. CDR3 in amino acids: CASSLGHSSYEQYF. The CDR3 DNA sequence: TGTGCCAGCAGCTTAGGTCACAGCTCCTACGAGCAGTACTTC.

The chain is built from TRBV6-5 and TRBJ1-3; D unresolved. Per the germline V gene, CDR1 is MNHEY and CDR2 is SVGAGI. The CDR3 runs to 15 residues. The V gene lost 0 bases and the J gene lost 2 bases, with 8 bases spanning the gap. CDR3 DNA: TGTGCCAGCAGTTACTCTGATGGAACTGGAAACACCATATATTTT. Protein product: CASSYSDGTGNTIYF.

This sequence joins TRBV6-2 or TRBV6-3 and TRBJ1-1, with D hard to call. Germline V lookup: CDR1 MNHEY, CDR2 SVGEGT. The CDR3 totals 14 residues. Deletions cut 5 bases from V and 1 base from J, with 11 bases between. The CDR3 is CASSTNLGNTEAFF. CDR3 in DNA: TGTGCCAGCAGTACAAACCTGGGGAACACTGAAGCTTTCTTT.